The 26 T cell receptor beta chains in this list originate from one sample, sequenced in a study of beta chain features in type 1 diabetes. TCRB transcripts that were expressed got sequenced, as all of the isolated RNA had been reverse transcribed. Assay: immunoSEQ multiplex PCR; the TCRdb copy retains only in-frame clones and omits some. The sample carries about 370,000 clones, over 12% recorded once. Sequencing was performed on naive CD4+ T cells from blood. These receptors were obtained from a woman aged 18 to 35 in good health.

The rearrangement joins TRBV29-1 to TRBJ1-1, with D tentatively TRBD1 (5 bases). The CDR3 totals 15 residues. Trimming took off 6 bases at V and 0 bases at J, with 17 bases between the two ends. The germline gives CDR1 SQVTM, CDR2 ANQGSEA. CDR3 region: CSVIWRGGLNTEAFF. The CDR3 DNA sequence: TGCAGCGTGATATGGAGGGGCGGATTGAACACTGAAGCTTTCTTT.

This clone has a handful of counts. The chain links TRBV9 to TRBJ1-1, with D tentatively TRBD1 (6 bases). Trimming pared 3 bases from V and 0 bases from J, leaving 12 bases between. The CDR3 covers 15 residues. Germline assignment: CDR1 SGDLS and CDR2 YYNGEE. The CDR3 loop reads CASSDQGSMNTEAFF. The CDR3 DNA follows: TGTGCCAGCAGCGATCAGGGGTCCATGAACACTGAAGCTTTCTTT.

The chain carries TRBV7-9 and TRBJ2-7; the D is unclear. Germline CDR1 SEHNR, CDR2 FQNEAQ (reference sequence). Deletions cut 3 bases from V and 1 base from J, with 10 bases between. The CDR3 extends over 14 amino acids. The CDR3 here is CASSFHSISYEQYF. CDR3 nucleotides: TGTGCCAGCAGCTTTCATAGTATATCCTACGAGCAGTACTTC.

This clone was seen only a few times. This sample includes further DNA sequences coding for the same CDR3. The CDR3, as DNA: TGTGCCAGCAGCCTAAGCACAGATACGCAGTATTTT. Translation: CASSLSTDTQYF. The rearrangement joins TRBV7-9 to TRBJ2-3; D remains unclear. The CDR3 spans 12 residues. Germline CDR1 is SEHNR and CDR2 is FQNEAQ (reference sequence). Trimming cost V 5 bases and J 0 bases, with 3 bases left between them.

This clone was observed a handful of times. This rearrangement joins TRBV18 to TRBJ2-1; tentatively, D is TRBD2 (7 bases). Germline V gene lookup returns CDR1 KGHSH and CDR2 LQKENI. This CDR3 is built from 12 residues. Trimming stripped 7 bases from V and 6 bases from J, with 10 bases between. CDR3 residues: CASYREGNEQFF. DNA for the CDR3: TGTGCCAGCTACAGGGAGGGCAATGAGCAGTTCTTC.

This clone was detected only a few times. The chain combines TRBV7-9 with TRBJ2-5, with 7 bases that match TRBD1. CDR3 length: 13 residues. Trimming cost V 7 bases and J 7 bases; bases outside gene matches: 9. The germline V gene has CDR1 SEHNR and CDR2 FQNEAQ (reference sequence). The CDR3 reads CASTRTGLGTQYF. CDR3 DNA: TGTGCCAGCACGAGGACAGGTTTGGGGACCCAGTACTTC.

The chain links TRBV29-1 to TRBJ1-5, with D tentatively TRBD1 (5 bases). Germline assignment: CDR1 SQVTM and CDR2 ANQGSEA. The ends were cut back, 4 bases at V and 7 bases at J, with 11 bases in the middle. This CDR3 region has 12 residues. CDR3 in amino acids: CSVGTGGQPQHF. CDR3 nucleotides: TGCAGCGTTGGGACGGGGGGGCAGCCCCAGCATTTT.

This clone was detected only a few times. J is TRBJ2-1 and V is TRBV30; 7 bases match TRBD2. Trimming took 0 bases from V and 5 from J; bases not matched to a gene: 4. Germline CDR1 reads GTSNPN; CDR2 reads SVGIG (reference sequence). This CDR3 is 14 amino acids long. This CDR3 reads CAWSVREAHNEQFF. CDR3 bases: TGTGCCTGGAGTGTACGGGAGGCGCACAATGAGCAGTTCTTC.

The sample holds a few counts of this clone. This chain connects TRBV14 to TRBJ2-3; maybe TRBD1 (5 bases). The CDR3 is made up of 13 amino acids. Trimming took 6 bases from V and 2 from J, leaving 9 bases between them. The germline CDR1 and CDR2 sequences are SGHDN and FVKESK. In nucleotides, the CDR3 is TGTGCCAGCAGGAGACAGTCCACAGATACGCAGTATTTT. It translates to CASRRQSTDTQYF.

V gene TRBV29-1 combines with J gene TRBJ1-1; no clear D gene. The germline V gene has CDR1 SQVTM and CDR2 ANQGSEA. Deletions cut 1 base from V and 0 bases from J, with 6 bases between. The CDR3 sequence is 13 residues long. CDR3 nucleotides: TGCAGCGTTGAAGGGGAGATGAACACTGAAGCTTTCTTT. It encodes CSVEGEMNTEAFF.

This clone was observed a few times. The identical CDR3 is also encoded by other nucleotide sequences in the sample. V gene TRBV30 combines with J gene TRBJ2-1, with 9 bases matching TRBD2. Trimming at V came to 2 bases and at J to 7 bases, leaving 3 bases not matched to a gene. Germline CDR1 is GTSNPN and CDR2 is SVGIG (reference sequence). This CDR3 spans 13 amino acids. This CDR3 reads CAWSPGLANEQFF. In DNA form, the CDR3 reads TGTGCCTGGAGTCCGGGACTAGCAAATGAGCAGTTCTTC.

CDR3 DNA: TGCGCCAGCAGCAGATTGGGAGCGGGAGGGAGAAAGACCCAGTACTTC. It is translated as CASSRLGAGGRKTQYF. The V gene is TRBV5-1, the J gene TRBJ2-5, with 10 bases fitting TRBD2. J lost 6 bases, V lost 4 bases, and 12 bases had no gene match. The germline CDR1 and CDR2 sequences are SGHRS and YFSETQ. The CDR3 contains 16 residues. The variable domain in full, with the rest retrieved from reference TRBV5-1 and TRBJ2-5, is KAGVTQTPRYLIKTRGQQVTLSCSPISGHRSVSWYQQTPGQGLQFLFEYFSETQRNKGNFPGRFSGRQFSNSRSEMNVSTLELGDSALYLCASSRLGAGGRKTQYFGPGTRLLVL.

The J gene is TRBJ2-7, the V gene TRBV28, with 8 bases lining up with TRBD2. Germline assignment: CDR1 MDHEN and CDR2 SYDVKM. With 2 bases clipped from V and 0 bases from J, the junction kept 0 bases outside the gene matches. This CDR3 is built from 14 residues. The CDR3 DNA reads TGTGCCAGCAGTTTAAGCGGGAGCTCCTACGAGCAGTACTTC. Protein product: CASSLSGSSYEQYF.

V is TRBV29-1 and J is TRBJ1-2, with D perhaps TRBD1 (5 bases). Germline V gene sequence: CDR1 SQVTM, CDR2 ANQGSEA. Trimming cost V 4 bases and J 7 bases, with 10 bases left between them. This CDR3 is built from 11 residues. CDR3: CSVAGGFGYTF. The CDR3 DNA is TGCAGCGTTGCGGGGGGTTTTGGCTACACCTTC.

The table lists this clone with a few counts. This chain connects TRBV7-2 to TRBJ1-1, with D unclear. Germline assignment: CDR1 SGHTA and CDR2 FQGNSA. The CDR3 spans 15 residues. Trimming removed 1 base from V and 4 bases from J, with 13 bases in between. This CDR3 reads CASSLVPGLGTEAFF. The CDR3 DNA follows: TGTGCCAGCAGCTTAGTTCCAGGACTGGGCACTGAAGCTTTCTTT.

The gene calls are TRBV19 and TRBJ2-1; 9 bases agree with TRBD2. CDR3 length: 15 amino acids. The junction had 8 bases not matched to a gene; V was cut back by 3 bases and J by 8 bases. Germline loops: CDR1 LNHDA, CDR2 SQIVND (reference sequence). The CDR3 DNA reads TGTGCCAGTAGTATCGGTAGCGGGAGTGTAGATGAGCAGTTCTTC. It codes for CASSIGSGSVDEQFF.

The V and J genes are TRBV5-4 and TRBJ1-1; tentative D call: TRBD1 (6 bases). Trimming shortened V by 0 bases and J by 5 bases, and 11 bases separated the two germline ends. The CDR3 length is 14 residues. Germline CDR1 SGHNT, CDR2 YYREEE (reference sequence). The CDR3 region has the DNA TGTGCCAGCAGCTTGGCGGGACACTTGACTGAAGCTTTCTTT. Its translation: CASSLAGHLTEAFF.

The sample holds a few counts of this clone. The chain links TRBV29-1 to TRBJ2-5; the D gene is possibly TRBD2 (5 bases). This CDR3 region has 13 residues. Germline CDR1 SQVTM, CDR2 ANQGSEA. Trimming shortened V by 4 bases and J by 10 bases, and 19 bases separated the two germline ends. CDR3 in amino acids: CSVGGEVGAGQYF. In DNA form, the CDR3 reads TGCAGCGTTGGGGGAGAGGTGGGAGCAGGCCAGTACTTC.

This clone was seen a handful of times. The chain has TRBV30 and TRBJ1-3; TRBD1 is a possible D gene (6 bases). Trimming took off 3 bases at V and 2 bases at J, with 20 bases between the two ends. Germline CDR1 reads GTSNPN; CDR2 reads SVGIG (reference sequence). The CDR3 sequence is 17 residues long. CDR3 in DNA: TGTGCCTGGAGAGACCCTTCCGGCAGGGGAGCTGGAAACACCATATATTTT. This codes for CAWRDPSGRGAGNTIYF. The full variable domain, in which reference TRBV30 and TRBJ1-3 provide the parts outside the CDR3, is SQTIHQWPATLVQPVGSPLSLECTVEGTSNPNLYWYRQAAGRGLQLLFYSVGIGQISSEVPQNLSASRPQDRQFILSSKKLLLSDSGFYLCAWRDPSGRGAGNTIYFGEGSWLTVV.

This chain connects TRBV28 to TRBJ2-1; 7 bases are shared with TRBD2. The trim removed 5 bases at V and 0 bases at J, leaving 13 bases unmatched. The CDR3 has 18 amino acids. The germline gives CDR1 MDHEN, CDR2 SYDVKM. CDR3 DNA sequence: TGTGCCAGCAGTCCGCTAATTTGGGAGGGCAGCTCCTACAATGAGCAGTTCTTC. This codes for CASSPLIWEGSSYNEQFF.

The V gene is TRBV27, the J gene TRBJ2-2; 7 bases map to TRBD1. The CDR3 extends over 14 amino acids. The V gene end was trimmed by 7 bases and the J gene end by 2 bases; junction bases not matched to a gene: 4. The germline V gene has CDR1 MNHEY and CDR2 SMNVEV (reference sequence). In DNA form, the CDR3 reads TGTGCCAGCATCTACAGGGGTAACACCGGGGAGCTGTTTTTT. The encoded protein is CASIYRGNTGELFF.

This clone was counted between two and nine times. The genes are TRBV7-7 and TRBJ2-1; TRBD1 matches 7 bases. With 9 bases clipped from V and 2 bases from J, the junction kept 1 base outside the gene matches. Germline V CDR1 and CDR2: SSHAT, FNYEAQ (reference sequence). This CDR3 has 12 residues. The CDR3 region has the DNA TGTGCCAGTGGGACAGCCTACAATGAGCAGTTCTTC. Protein sequence: CASGTAYNEQFF.

The V and J genes are TRBV5-1 and TRBJ2-1, with D possibly TRBD2 on 6 matching bases. Germline V CDR1 and CDR2: SGHRS, YFSETQ. The V end lost 4 bases, the J end lost 4 bases, and 18 bases lay between the germline ends. CDR3 length: 16 residues. The DNA for the CDR3 is TGCGCCAGCAGCCCGGGCGGGGCGGGAATGTACAATGAGCAGTTCTTC. It translates to CASSPGGAGMYNEQFF. Drawing the rest from reference TRBV5-1 and TRBJ2-1, the complete variable domain is KAGVTQTPRYLIKTRGQQVTLSCSPISGHRSVSWYQQTPGQGLQFLFEYFSETQRNKGNFPGRFSGRQFSNSRSEMNVSTLELGDSALYLCASSPGGAGMYNEQFFGPGTRLTVL.

The table lists this clone with a few counts. The genes are TRBV7-9 and TRBJ1-4; possible D gene TRBD1, 6 bases. V was clipped by 8 bases and J by 6 bases, with 19 bases between them. Germline CDR1 is SEHNR and CDR2 is FQNEAQ (reference sequence). The CDR3 loop spans 15 amino acids. The CDR3 nucleotides are TGTGCCAGCGGCCAGGGGAACGGTGCATATGAAAAACTGTTTTTT. As protein: CASGQGNGAYEKLFF.

CDR3 DNA: TGTGCCAGCAGCCCGACTAGCGGCTTAACCGGGGAGCTGTTTTTT. Translating gives CASSPTSGLTGELFF. The chain recombines TRBV7-8 with TRBJ2-2; 9 nucleotides align to TRBD2. Unmatched junction bases numbered 6, after V lost 5 bases and J lost 5 bases. CDR1 is SGHVS and CDR2 is FQNEAQ in the germline V gene. The CDR3 totals 15 residues.

This chain uses TRBV7-9 with TRBJ1-2; maybe TRBD1 (6 bases). V lost 5 bases, J lost 4 bases, and 17 bases lay in between. In germline, CDR1 is SEHNR, CDR2 FQNEAQ (reference sequence). This CDR3 region has 15 residues. CDR3 region: CASSTTSGVGYGYTF. DNA of the CDR3: TGTGCCAGCAGCACGACTTCAGGGGTCGGCTATGGCTACACCTTC.